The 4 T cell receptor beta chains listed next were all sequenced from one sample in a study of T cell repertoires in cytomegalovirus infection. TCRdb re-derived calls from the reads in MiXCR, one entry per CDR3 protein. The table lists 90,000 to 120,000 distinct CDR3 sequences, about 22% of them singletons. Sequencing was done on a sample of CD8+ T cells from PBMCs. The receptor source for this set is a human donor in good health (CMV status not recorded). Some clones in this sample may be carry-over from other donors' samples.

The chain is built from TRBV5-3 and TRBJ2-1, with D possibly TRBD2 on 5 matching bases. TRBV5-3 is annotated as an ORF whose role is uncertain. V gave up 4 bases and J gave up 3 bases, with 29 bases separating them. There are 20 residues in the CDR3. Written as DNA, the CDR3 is TGTGCCAGAAGCCCCGGAGTTGCAGCGGCCCTAACGGGGATCTACAATGAGCAGTTCTTC. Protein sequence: CARSPGVAAALTGIYNEQFF.

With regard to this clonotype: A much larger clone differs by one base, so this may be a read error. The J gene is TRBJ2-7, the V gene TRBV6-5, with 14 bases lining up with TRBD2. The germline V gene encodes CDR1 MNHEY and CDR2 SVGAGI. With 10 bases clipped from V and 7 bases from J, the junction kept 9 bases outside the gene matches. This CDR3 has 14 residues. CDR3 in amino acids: CANMTSGRVGEQYF. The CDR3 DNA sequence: TGTGCCAACATGACTAGCGGGAGGGTGGGAGAGCAGTACTTC.

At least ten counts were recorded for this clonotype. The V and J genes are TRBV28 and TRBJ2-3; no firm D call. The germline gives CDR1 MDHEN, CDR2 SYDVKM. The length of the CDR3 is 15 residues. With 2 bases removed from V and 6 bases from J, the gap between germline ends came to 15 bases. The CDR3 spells CASSLIGQVTDTQYF. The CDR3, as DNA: TGTGCCAGCAGTTTAATAGGGCAGGTCACCGATACGCAGTATTTT.

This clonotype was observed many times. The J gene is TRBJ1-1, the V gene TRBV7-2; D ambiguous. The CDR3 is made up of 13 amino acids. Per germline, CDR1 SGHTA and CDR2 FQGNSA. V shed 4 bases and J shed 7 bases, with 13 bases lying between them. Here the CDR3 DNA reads TGTGCCAGCAGCTATTTCACTTCTTTTGAAGCTTTCTTT. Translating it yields CASSYFTSFEAFF.